A single sample is the source of the 5 T cell receptor beta chains below, sequenced in a study of T cell changes during pregnancy in multiple sclerosis. Using immunoSEQ multiplex PCR, the repertoire was profiled, and TCRdb retains in-frame clones only, with some absent. The repertoire holds about 24,000 clones, 85% to 90% seen once, with around 0.98% in the top ten. This specimen consisted of CD4+ T cells from peripheral blood mononuclear cells, obtained in the second trimester of pregnancy. Receptors were obtained from a female donor in good health, enrolled as a control in a pregnancy study.

This chain uses TRBV7-9 with TRBJ2-5; TRBD2 might be the D (6 bases). V lost 5 bases and J 2 bases, leaving 15 bases between the germline ends. The germline gives CDR1 SEHNR, CDR2 FQNEAQ (reference sequence). CDR3 length: 15 amino acids. CDR3 loop: CASSLESGVQETQYF. The CDR3 DNA reads TGTGCCAGCAGCCTAGAATCGGGGGTACAAGAGACCCAGTACTTC.

The gene calls are TRBV27 and TRBJ1-1, with D uncertain. Trimming stripped 2 bases from V and 6 bases from J, with 10 bases between. This CDR3 spans 13 amino acids. Looked up from germline, CDR1 is MNHEY and CDR2 is SMNVEV (reference sequence). CDR3 loop: CASSLIRSSEAFF. CDR3 sequence (DNA): TGTGCCAGCAGTTTAATTAGGAGTTCTGAAGCTTTCTTT.

The J gene is TRBJ1-3, the V gene TRBV15; maybe TRBD1 (6 bases). The germline V and J ends were trimmed by 0 bases and 2 bases, with 8 bases remaining between them. Germline CDR1 LNHNV, CDR2 YYDKDF (reference sequence). There are 15 residues in the CDR3. This CDR3 is CATSRDTGTGNTIYF. The CDR3 bases are TGTGCCACCAGCAGAGACACAGGGACTGGAAACACCATATATTTT. Full variable domain (outside the CDR3, taken from reference TRBV15 and TRBJ1-3): DAMVIQNPRYQVTQFGKPVTLSCSQTLNHNVMYWYQQKSSQAPKLLFHYYDKDFNNEADTPDNFQSRRPNTSFCFLDIRSPGLGDTAMYLCATSRDTGTGNTIYFGEGSWLTVV.

The V gene is TRBV6-4, the J gene TRBJ2-1; 10 bases agree with TRBD1. The CDR3 has 14 residues. The V gene's germline CDR1 is MRHNA and CDR2 SNTAGT. V was clipped by 6 bases and J by 5 bases; unmatched bases: 4. The CDR3 is CASRGDRGNNEQFF. The CDR3, as DNA: TGTGCCAGCAGAGGGGACAGGGGTAACAATGAGCAGTTCTTC.

V and J are TRBV18 and TRBJ1-5; no definite D call. Germline assignment: CDR1 KGHSH and CDR2 LQKENI. The CDR3 is 14 amino acids. V lost 6 bases and J lost 2, with 11 bases in between. The CDR3 DNA follows: TGTGCCAGCTCCGGGAGGCTAGGCAATCAGCCCCAGCATTTT. Its translation is CASSGRLGNQPQHF. The full variable domain, its missing parts supplied by reference TRBV18 and TRBJ1-5, is NAGVMQNPRHLVRRRGQEARLRCSPMKGHSHVYWYRQLPEEGLKFMVYLQKENIIDESGMPKERFSAEFPKEGPSILRIQQVVRGDSAAYFCASSGRLGNQPQHFGDGTRLSIL.